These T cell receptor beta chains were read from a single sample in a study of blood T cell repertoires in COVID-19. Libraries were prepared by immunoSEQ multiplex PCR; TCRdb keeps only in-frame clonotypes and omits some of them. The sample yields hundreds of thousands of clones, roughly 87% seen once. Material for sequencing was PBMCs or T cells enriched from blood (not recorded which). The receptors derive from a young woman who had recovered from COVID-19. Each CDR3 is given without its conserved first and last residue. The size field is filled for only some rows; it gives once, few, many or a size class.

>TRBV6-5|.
ASSPGLYGYT
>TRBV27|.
ASSPRDRSNQPQH
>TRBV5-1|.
ASRRVLNPSTNEKLF
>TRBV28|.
ASSAGFSGNTIY
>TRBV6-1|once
ASSEAGDRPLSYNEQF
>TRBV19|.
ASSIGTSGGQSSYNEQF
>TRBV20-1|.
SASEGLGEKLF
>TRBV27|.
ASSLYGSTEAF
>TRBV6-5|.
ASSEGEGNTIY
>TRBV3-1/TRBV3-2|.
ASSRQGVQETQY
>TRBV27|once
ASSYRTGGTEAF
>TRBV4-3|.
ASSQAQGANVLT
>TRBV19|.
ASSQGQGAEAF
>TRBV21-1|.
ASSKGGGQAMRVNNSPLH
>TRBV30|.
AWSLQTVGSSPLH
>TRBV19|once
ASSMSGGGQTQY
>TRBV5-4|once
ASSRGRSGGFQETQY
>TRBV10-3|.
AISSGQGLYNEQF
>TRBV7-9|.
ASSPGGYGYT
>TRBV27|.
ASSRTGMNTEAF
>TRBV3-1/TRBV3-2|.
ASSQESPGRGVQETQY
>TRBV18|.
ASSPRTGTIINEQF
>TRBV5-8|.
ASSRGGNTEAF
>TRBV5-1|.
ASSWGPGTSGGARQETQY
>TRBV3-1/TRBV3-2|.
ASSTFPISGTGSIDTQY
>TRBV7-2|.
ASSPSVRGTTDTQY
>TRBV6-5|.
ASSRTGQDGYT
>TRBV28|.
ASNPRGNLYEQY
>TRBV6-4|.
ASSVAGGPYNEQF
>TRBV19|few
ASSTWGTEAF
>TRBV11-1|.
ASSLATGGWQY
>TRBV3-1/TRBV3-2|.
ASSLLGPGQGSYSPLH
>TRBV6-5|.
ASSYSGILGGYT